This T cell receptor (beta chain) was sequenced during a study of control samples from healthy donors and cancer patients. On this clone: This specimen includes other DNA sequences encoding the same CDR3.

Some clones are missing from TCRdb's copy, which holds only in-frame ones; the method was immunoSEQ multiplex PCR. The repertoire includes 150,000 to 200,000 clones, 70% to 90% of them detected once, and approximately 1.7% sits in the top ten. Germline V CDR1 and CDR2: LNHDA, SQIVND (reference sequence). Trimming removed 3 bases from V and 3 bases from J, with 8 bases in between. The CDR3 is made up of 13 amino acids. This TCR derives from a man aged 18 to 29 in good health. What was sequenced was blood. The chain links TRBV19 to TRBJ1-1; D perhaps matches TRBD1 (6 bases). CDR3: CASSINRDTEAFF. CDR3 nucleotides: TGTGCCAGTAGTATTAACAGGGACACTGAAGCTTTCTTT.